The 14 T cell receptor beta chains below come from one sample, sequenced in a study of blood T cell repertoires in COVID-19. Measured with immunoSEQ multiplex PCR; TCRdb has only the in-frame clones, and not every one. The table has approximately 87,000 clones, approximately 81% seen once. The source material was peripheral blood. Source of these receptors: a woman of 80 years or more with acute or convalescent COVID-19.

Worth noting for this clone: In the same sample, other DNA sequences code for this CDR3. V and J are TRBV5-1 and TRBJ2-3; D gene uncertain. CDR3 length: 12 residues. Trimming pared 0 bases from V and 6 bases from J, leaving 5 bases between. Germline loops: CDR1 SGHRS, CDR2 YFSETQ. CDR3 nucleotides: TGCGCCAGCAGCTTGGCCGGGGATACGCAGTATTTT. Translated: CASSLAGDTQYF.

The chain links TRBV3-1 (or the pseudogene TRBV3-2) to TRBJ2-5; 16 bases map to TRBD2. There are 17 residues in the CDR3. CDR1 is LGHDT, CDR2 YNNKEL, per germline (reference sequence). V trimming: 1 base; J trimming: 9 bases; junction bases outside the gene matches: 8. The CDR3 region has the DNA TGTGCCAGCAGCCAAGCGGGGACTAGCGGGGGGGTACAGTCCCAGTACTTC. Protein product: CASSQAGTSGGVQSQYF.

This chain joins TRBV7-3 and TRBJ2-7; TRBD1 might be the D (5 bases). The V gene lost 5 bases and the J gene lost 5 bases, with 13 bases spanning the gap. Per germline, CDR1 SGHTA and CDR2 FQGTGA. This CDR3 region has 13 residues. The CDR3 region has the DNA TGTGCCAGCAGCCCCAAAGACAGTCACGAGCAGTACTTC. It yields the protein CASSPKDSHEQYF. The full variable domain, rest sourced from reference TRBV7-3 and TRBJ2-7, is GAGVSQTPSNKVTEKGKYVELRCDPISGHTALYWYRQSLGQGPEFLIYFQGTGAADDSGLPNDRFFAVRPEGSVSTLKIQRTERGDSAVYLCASSPKDSHEQYFGPGTRLTVT.

This chain connects TRBV15 to TRBJ1-5; 12 bases line up with TRBD1. Germline V gene data show CDR1 as LNHNV and CDR2 as YYDKDF (reference sequence). The CDR3 contains 20 residues. With V trimmed by 3 bases and J by 0 bases, 12 bases remained unmatched. Written as DNA, the CDR3 is TGTGCCACCAGCAGCCGGGGTAGGGGACAGGGGGCTTATAGCAATCAGCCCCAGCATTTT. Its translation is CATSSRGRGQGAYSNQPQHF.

J is TRBJ1-2 and V is TRBV12-3 or TRBV12-4, with no clear D. The CDR3 spans 13 residues. Deletions cut 6 bases from V and 0 bases from J, with 8 bases between. The DNA for the CDR3 is TGTGCCAGCAGGGGTACAGCTAACTATGGCTACACCTTC. Protein: CASRGTANYGYTF.

This clone has a handful of counts. V gene TRBV9 combines with J gene TRBJ1-3; D perhaps matches TRBD1 (5 bases). V was shortened by 4 bases and J by 0 bases, with 17 bases between the two germline ends. The length of the CDR3 is 17 residues. The V gene's germline CDR1 is SGDLS and CDR2 YYNGEE. The CDR3 here is CASSPRGLADSGNTIYF. Written as DNA, the CDR3 is TGTGCCAGCAGCCCGAGGGGACTAGCCGACTCTGGAAACACCATATATTTT.

This chain connects TRBV7-2 to TRBJ2-2, with 10 bases aligning to TRBD2. CDR3 length equals 15 residues. Germline-derived CDR1 and CDR2 are SGHTA and FQGNSA. Trimming took 1 base from V and 6 from J; bases not matched to a gene: 2. The chain's CDR3 is CASSLESGGAGELFF. CDR3 sequence (DNA): TGTGCCAGCAGCTTAGAAAGCGGGGGGGCCGGGGAGCTGTTTTTT.

The CDR3 bases are TGTGCCAGCAGTTTCGATCAGGGGGGTCACTACGAGCAGTACTTC. It is translated as CASSFDQGGHYEQYF. V is TRBV6-2 or TRBV6-3 and J is TRBJ2-7; D is perhaps TRBD1 (7 bases). The V end was cut by 4 bases, the J end by 3 bases, with 16 bases between. The CDR3 is made up of 15 amino acids. Germline CDR1 reads MNHEY; CDR2 reads SVGEGT.

The V and J genes are TRBV6-4 and TRBJ2-3; D may be TRBD2 (6 bases). V lost 6 bases, J lost 4 bases, and 11 bases lay in between. The V gene's germline CDR1 is MRHNA and CDR2 SNTAGT. This CDR3 region has 13 residues. The CDR3 reads CASSKTSPDTQYF. CDR3 nucleotides: TGTGCCAGCAGCAAGACTAGTCCAGATACGCAGTATTTT.

The chain links TRBV19 to TRBJ1-4, with 8 bases fitting TRBD1. Germline CDR1 reads LNHDA; CDR2 reads SQIVND (reference sequence). There are 15 residues in the CDR3. The V and J ends lost 4 bases and 7 bases, in that order; junction bases with no gene match: 8. CDR3 bases: TGTGCCAGTAGTAGTCAGGGGGCTGAGGGTGAAAAACTGTTTTTT. The encoded protein is CASSSQGAEGEKLFF.

This chain joins TRBV2 and TRBJ1-5; D may be TRBD1 (6 bases). Trimming stripped 3 bases from V and 4 bases from J, with 19 bases between. The CDR3 has 17 amino acids. Per germline, CDR1 SNHLY and CDR2 FYNNEI. The CDR3 is CASSEDPTGRINQPQHF. The CDR3, as DNA: TGTGCCAGCAGTGAGGACCCGACAGGACGAATAAATCAGCCCCAGCATTTT.

The rearrangement uses TRBV3-1 (or the pseudogene TRBV3-2) and TRBJ2-2, with 14 bases lining up with TRBD2. The V segment lost 4 bases and the J segment 4 bases; nucleotides outside the gene matches: 8. Germline-derived CDR1 and CDR2 are LGHDT and YNNKEL (reference sequence). The CDR3 is made up of 18 amino acids. The CDR3 nucleotides are TGTGCCAGCAGCCTCTCGACTAGCGGGGGGGCACTCACCGGGGAGCTGTTTTTT. Translation: CASSLSTSGGALTGELFF.

The chain couples TRBV6-5 to TRBJ1-1; D perhaps matches TRBD1 (5 bases). The CDR3 length is 13 residues. CDR1 is MNHEY, CDR2 SVGAGI, per germline. V was pared by 6 bases and J by 11 bases, with 19 bases between. CDR3 residues: CASSLEVGGEAFF. CDR3 nucleotides: TGTGCCAGCAGCCTCGAGGTAGGAGGGGAGGCTTTCTTT.

This clone has only a few counts. The CDR3 nucleotides are TGTGCCAGTACCCTGGGAGCTGAAGCTTTCTTT. It codes for CASTLGAEAFF. This chain uses TRBV19 with TRBJ1-1, with D uncertain. The CDR3 runs to 11 residues. Germline assignment: CDR1 LNHDA and CDR2 SQIVND (reference sequence). V was trimmed by 7 bases and J by 6 bases, leaving 9 bases between them.